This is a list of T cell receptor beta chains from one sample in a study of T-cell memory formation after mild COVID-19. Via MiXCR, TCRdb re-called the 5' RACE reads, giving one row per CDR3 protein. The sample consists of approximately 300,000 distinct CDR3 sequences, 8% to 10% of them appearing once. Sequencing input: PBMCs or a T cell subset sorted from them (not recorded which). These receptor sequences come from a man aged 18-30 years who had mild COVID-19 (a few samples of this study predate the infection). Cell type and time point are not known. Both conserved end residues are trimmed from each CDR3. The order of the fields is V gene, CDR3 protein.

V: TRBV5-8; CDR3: ASSLWGAETQY
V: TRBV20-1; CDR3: SAAGTSERASTDTQY
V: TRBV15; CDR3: ATSRDYSLATNEKLF
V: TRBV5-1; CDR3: ASSYLAGSDTQY
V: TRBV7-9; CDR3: ASSLDREGQPQH
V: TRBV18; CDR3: ASSPLSSGVRTQY
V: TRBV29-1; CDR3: SALRGTGGTYGYT
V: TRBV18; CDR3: ASSPLAGLNEKLF
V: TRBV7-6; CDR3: ASSLGLSRGGTQY
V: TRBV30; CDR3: AWERTGKSWGANVLT
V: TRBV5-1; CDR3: ASSLGTGRISSYNSPLH
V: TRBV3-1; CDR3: ASSQATGVVYT
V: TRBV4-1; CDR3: ASSQDGSNSPLH
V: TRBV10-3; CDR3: AIRAYQGIHGYT
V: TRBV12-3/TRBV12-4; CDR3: ASSIKELAYEQY
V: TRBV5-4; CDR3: ASSRDRGRRLNTEAF
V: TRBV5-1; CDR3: ASSLSDSPPSEKLF
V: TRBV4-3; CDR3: ASSPGPTAGNTIY
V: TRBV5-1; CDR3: ASAIGTGGREKLF
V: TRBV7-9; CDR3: ASRQRTGNYGYT
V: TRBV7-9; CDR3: ASSSLRTVDMNTEAF
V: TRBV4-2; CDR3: ASSQGSGQREF
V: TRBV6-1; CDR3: ASRTGTEYNEQF
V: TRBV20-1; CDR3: SARADRGSTDTQY
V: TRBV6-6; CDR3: ASSYVPDTEAF
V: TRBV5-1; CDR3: ASSLHQGAGTDTQY